A single T cell receptor (beta chain) is shown here with its context. Its antigen is not known. Roughly 89 million PBMCs served as the genomic DNA source for unsorted samples. In replicate PCRs of unsorted PBMC, approximately 0.3 ug DNA, about 31,000 T cell genomes, was used. As handled by the study authors: ImmunoSEQ gave junction-only sequences without quality scores, so filtering differed. Profiled with immunoSEQ multiplex PCR; TCRdb holds only in-frame clones, not every one. The V and J calls and clone size come from that table; D and trimming were worked out from the DNA. The sample contains approximately 500,000 clones, 79% of which appear only once. These data belong to a study of shared clonotypes between healthy human individuals. Findings of the study overall: Depth of sequencing was expected to influence donor clonotype sharing.

Germline V gene lookup returns CDR1 SGHVS and CDR2 FQNEAQ. Trimming pared 1 base from V and 0 bases from J, leaving 10 bases between. There are 15 residues in the CDR3. Material for sequencing was PBMCs. The receptor was derived from a woman in her thirties or forties in good health. Some clones in this sample may be carry-over from other donors' samples. The chain links TRBV7-8 to TRBJ2-7; possibly TRBD1 or TRBD2 for D (5 bases each). CDR3 nucleotides: TGTGCCAGCAGCTTAGGAGGGACGTACTCCTACGAGCAGTACTTC. Translated, it gives CASSLGGTYSYEQYF.